This passage covers 16 T cell receptor beta chains from one sample sequenced in a study of cytomegalovirus exposure and HLA in healthy donors. The PCR employed 60 Vbeta primers together with 13 Jbeta primers. The data were produced by immunoSEQ multiplex PCR, yet TCRdb's version contains in-frame clones alone and is incomplete. This table holds some 170,000 clones, 65% to 75% found once. Sequenced sample: PBMCs. These receptors were collected from a human donor in good health.

CDR3 nucleotides: TGTGCCAGCAGCTCGGACAGGGTGGGCGAGCAGTACTTC. This encodes CASSSDRVGEQYF. V gene TRBV5-6 combines with J gene TRBJ2-7; 8 bases map to TRBD1. Germline loops: CDR1 SGHDT, CDR2 YYEEEE. The length of the CDR3 is 13 residues. V was clipped by 3 bases and J by 6 bases; unmatched bases: 5.

This clone was observed a few times. The chain employs TRBV4-3 and TRBJ2-5; D is unresolved. The closer fit of TRBJ2-7 to the DNA end suggests the J call may be wrong. The CDR3 has 15 amino acids. The V gene's germline CDR1 is LGHNA and CDR2 YSLEER. CDR3 protein: CASSQDLYSSYEQYF. In DNA, the CDR3 is TGCGCCAGCAGCCAAGATTTGTACAGCTCCTACGAGCAGTACTTC.

This sequence joins TRBV27 and TRBJ2-7; D perhaps matches TRBD2 (6 bases). The CDR3 covers 16 residues. The germline V gene encodes CDR1 MNHEY and CDR2 SMNVEV (reference sequence). The ends were cut back, 10 bases at V and 0 bases at J, with 22 bases in the middle. CDR3 nucleotide sequence: TGTGCCACCGCTCGGGTAGAACCGGGACTCTCCTACGAGCAGTACTTC. Amino acids: CATARVEPGLSYEQYF.

V and J are TRBV30 and TRBJ2-1, with 8 bases fitting TRBD2. Per germline, CDR1 GTSNPN and CDR2 SVGIG (reference sequence). J was trimmed by 4 bases and V by 5 bases; bases with no gene match: 7. This CDR3 is built from 14 residues. CDR3 bases: TGTGCCTGGGGGTCCGGGGGGGCGTACAATGAGCAGTTCTTC. This gives the protein CAWGSGGAYNEQFF. Full variable domain (outside the CDR3, taken from reference TRBV30 and TRBJ2-1): SQTIHQWPATLVQPVGSPLSLECTVEGTSNPNLYWYRQAAGRGLQLLFYSVGIGQISSEVPQNLSASRPQDRQFILSSKKLLLSDSGFYLCAWGSGGAYNEQFFGPGTRLTVL.

This sequence joins TRBV7-9 and TRBJ1-2, with a possible D match to TRBD1 (6 bases). Germline lookup yields CDR1 SEHNR and CDR2 FQNEAQ (reference sequence). V was trimmed by 4 bases and J by 8 bases, leaving 11 bases between them. The CDR3 spans 12 residues. As DNA, the CDR3 is TGTGCCAGCAGCTCACAGGGTATCGGCTACACCTTC. It encodes CASSSQGIGYTF.

V gene TRBV7-8 combines with J gene TRBJ1-1, with 11 positions matching TRBD1. The CDR3 has 16 residues. CDR1 is SGHVS, CDR2 FQNEAQ, per germline. V was pared by 5 bases and J by 3 bases, with 8 bases of the junction left unmatched. CDR3 protein: CASSPGTGGPYTEAFF. The CDR3 DNA reads as TGTGCCAGCAGCCCCGGGACAGGGGGGCCTTACACTGAAGCTTTCTTT.

This clone occurred once. The chain couples TRBV6-5 to TRBJ2-7; TRBD2 matches 12 bases. The CDR3 has 15 amino acids. Germline lookup yields CDR1 MNHEY and CDR2 SVGAGI. V dropped 7 bases and J dropped 3; count of bases not matched to a gene: 7. The CDR3 DNA reads TGTGCCAGCACCACTCTAGCGGGGGGGATCTACGAGCAGTACTTC. Translated, it gives CASTTLAGGIYEQYF.

V is TRBV18 and J is TRBJ1-4; TRBD1 might be the D (6 bases). Trimming cost V 3 bases and J 0 bases, with 14 bases left between them. Per germline, CDR1 KGHSH and CDR2 LQKENI. This CDR3 contains 17 residues. In DNA, the CDR3 is TGTGCCAGCTCACCCACCACAGGGAGTGCAACTAATGAAAAACTGTTTTTT. Translation: CASSPTTGSATNEKLFF.

V is TRBV18 and J is TRBJ2-7; TRBD1 aligns across 9 bases. V lost 6 bases to trimming and J lost 4 bases; unmatched junction nucleotides: 7. This CDR3 spans 14 amino acids. The germline CDR1 and CDR2 sequences are KGHSH and LQKENI. The CDR3 sequence is CASSGTGNEYEQYF. CDR3 nucleotides: TGTGCCAGCTCCGGGACAGGGAATGAATACGAGCAGTACTTC.

The CDR3 nucleotides read TGTGCCAGCACCCGAGGGGACAGCAACTCCTACGAGCAGTACTTC. Translating it yields CASTRGDSNSYEQYF. The V call is TRBV28, the J call TRBJ2-7; TRBD1 agrees at 7 bases. Looked up from germline, CDR1 is MDHEN and CDR2 is SYDVKM. The CDR3 loop spans 15 amino acids. The V gene end was trimmed by 7 bases and the J gene end by 0 bases; junction bases not matched to a gene: 9. Drawing the rest from reference TRBV28 and TRBJ2-7, the complete variable domain is DVKVTQSSRYLVKRTGEKVFLECVQDMDHENMFWYRQDPGLGLRLIYFSYDVKMKEKGDIPEGYSVSREKKERFSLILESASTNQTSMYLCASTRGDSNSYEQYFGPGTRLTVT.

This rearrangement joins TRBV7-3 to TRBJ2-2; 8 bases fit TRBD1. V lost 4 bases and J lost 6; bases outside the gene matches: 4. Germline CDR1 SGHTA, CDR2 FQGTGA. The CDR3 is made up of 14 amino acids. The CDR3 reads CASSSGQGAGELFF. The CDR3 DNA reads TGTGCCAGCAGCTCTGGACAGGGTGCCGGGGAGCTGTTTTTT.

About this clone: At the DNA level, this CDR3 is encoded by other sequences in the same sample as well. The chain combines TRBV29-1 with TRBJ1-2, with 7 bases lining up with TRBD1. The CDR3 runs to 11 residues. Trimming removed 6 bases from V and 3 bases from J; junction bases left unmatched: 1. Per germline, CDR1 SQVTM and CDR2 ANQGSEA. CDR3 sequence (DNA): TGCAGCGTCGACAGGGACTATGGCTACACCTTC. Translating it yields CSVDRDYGYTF.

V and J are TRBV4-1 and TRBJ2-7; 9 bases fit TRBD2. The CDR3 sequence is 16 residues long. V lost 1 base and J lost 3; bases outside the gene matches: 7. Germline V gene data show CDR1 as MGHRA and CDR2 as YSYEKL. CDR3 loop: CASSQGLLAGIYEQYF. CDR3 coding DNA: TGCGCCAGCAGCCAAGGATTGCTAGCGGGGATCTACGAGCAGTACTTC.

There are a few counts of this clone. CDR3 coding DNA: TGTGCCAGCAGGCCCGGGACTACCGAGCAGTACTTC. This sequence encodes CASRPGTTEQYF. This chain connects TRBV2 to TRBJ2-7; 7 nucleotides match TRBD2. Germline assignment: CDR1 SNHLY and CDR2 FYNNEI. The CDR3 has 12 residues. V shed 6 bases and J 6 bases; nucleotides not matched to a gene: 5.

The chain couples TRBV5-6 to TRBJ1-1; 9 bases are a match to TRBD1. Germline V gene data show CDR1 as SGHDT and CDR2 as YYEEEE. The CDR3 consists of 16 residues. With 2 bases clipped from V and 1 base from J, the junction kept 6 bases outside the gene matches. The CDR3 sequence: CASSFRQGGRNTEAFF. The CDR3 nucleotides are TGTGCCAGCAGCTTTCGACAGGGGGGAAGGAACACTGAAGCTTTCTTT.

The J gene is TRBJ2-7, the V gene TRBV30; possibly TRBD1 for D (5 bases). Germline lookup yields CDR1 GTSNPN and CDR2 SVGIG (reference sequence). The CDR3 consists of 14 residues. V was clipped by 4 bases and J by 7 bases, with 20 bases between them. In DNA, the CDR3 is TGTGCCTGGACCTCAGGGCAGGGTCTTTGGGAGCAGTACTTC. Protein product: CAWTSGQGLWEQYF.